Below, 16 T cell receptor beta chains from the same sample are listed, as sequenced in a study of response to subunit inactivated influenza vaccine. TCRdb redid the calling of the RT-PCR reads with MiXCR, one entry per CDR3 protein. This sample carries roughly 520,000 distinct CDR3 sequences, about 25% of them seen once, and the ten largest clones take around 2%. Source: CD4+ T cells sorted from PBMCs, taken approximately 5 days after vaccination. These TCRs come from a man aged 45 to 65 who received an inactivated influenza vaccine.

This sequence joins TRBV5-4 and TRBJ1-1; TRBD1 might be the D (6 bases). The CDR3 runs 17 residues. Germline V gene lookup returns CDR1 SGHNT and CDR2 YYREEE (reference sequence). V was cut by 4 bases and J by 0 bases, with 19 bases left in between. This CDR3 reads CASSMGIGGRLNTEAFF. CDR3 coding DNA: TGTGCCAGCAGCATGGGAATAGGGGGAAGATTGAACACTGAAGCTTTCTTT. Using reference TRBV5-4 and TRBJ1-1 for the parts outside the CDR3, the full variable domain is ETGVTQSPTHLIKTRGQQVTLRCSSQSGHNTVSWYQQALGQGPQFIFQYYREEENGRGNFPPRFSGLQFPNYSSELNVNALELDDSALYLCASSMGIGGRLNTEAFFGQGTRLTVV.

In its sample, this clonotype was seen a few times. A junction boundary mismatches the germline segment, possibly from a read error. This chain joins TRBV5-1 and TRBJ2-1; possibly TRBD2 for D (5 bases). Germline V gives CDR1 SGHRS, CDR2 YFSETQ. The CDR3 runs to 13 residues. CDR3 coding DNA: TGTGCCAGCAGCTTAGTTGGAGGCGGTGAGCAGTTCTTC. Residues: CASSLVGGGEQFF.

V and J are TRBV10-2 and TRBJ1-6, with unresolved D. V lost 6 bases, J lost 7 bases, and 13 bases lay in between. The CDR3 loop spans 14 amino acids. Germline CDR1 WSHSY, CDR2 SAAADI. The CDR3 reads CASSDWTENSPLHF. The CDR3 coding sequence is TGCGCCAGCAGCGACTGGACGGAGAATTCACCCCTCCACTTT.

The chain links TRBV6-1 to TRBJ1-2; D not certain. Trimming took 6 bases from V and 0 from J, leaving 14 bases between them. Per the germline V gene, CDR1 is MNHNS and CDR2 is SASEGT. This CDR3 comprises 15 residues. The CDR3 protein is CASRANTVTNYGYTF. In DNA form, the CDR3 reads TGTGCCAGCAGGGCCAACACGGTCACTAACTATGGCTACACCTTC.

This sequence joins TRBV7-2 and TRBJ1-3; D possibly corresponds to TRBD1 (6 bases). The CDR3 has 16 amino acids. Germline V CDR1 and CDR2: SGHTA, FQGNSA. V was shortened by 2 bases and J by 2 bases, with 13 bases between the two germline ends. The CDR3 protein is CASSLKGGEPGNTIYF. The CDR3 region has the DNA TGTGCCAGCAGCTTAAAAGGGGGGGAGCCTGGAAACACCATATATTTT.

The chain's CDR3 is CAIGLADLSYEQYF. CDR3 nucleotide sequence: TGTGCCATCGGACTAGCGGACCTTTCCTACGAGCAGTACTTC. The chain carries TRBV10-3 and TRBJ2-7, with TRBD2 matching 10 bases. Losses at the gene ends were 8 bases for V and 1 base for J; bases not matched to a gene: 5. Germline values: CDR1 ENHRY, CDR2 SYGVKD. The CDR3 covers 14 residues.

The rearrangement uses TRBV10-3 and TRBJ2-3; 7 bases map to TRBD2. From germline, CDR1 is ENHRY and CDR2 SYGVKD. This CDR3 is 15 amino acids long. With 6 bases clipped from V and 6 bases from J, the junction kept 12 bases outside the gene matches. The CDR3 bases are TGTGCCATCAGCAATCGGGGGGTCCGTGGGGATACGCAGTATTTT. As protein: CAISNRGVRGDTQYF.

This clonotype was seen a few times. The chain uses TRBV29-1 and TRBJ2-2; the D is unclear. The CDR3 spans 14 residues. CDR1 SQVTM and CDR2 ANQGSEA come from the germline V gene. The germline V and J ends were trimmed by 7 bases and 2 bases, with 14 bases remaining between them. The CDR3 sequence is CSASWGANTGELFF. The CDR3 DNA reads TGCAGCGCCTCGTGGGGTGCTAACACCGGGGAGCTGTTTTTT.

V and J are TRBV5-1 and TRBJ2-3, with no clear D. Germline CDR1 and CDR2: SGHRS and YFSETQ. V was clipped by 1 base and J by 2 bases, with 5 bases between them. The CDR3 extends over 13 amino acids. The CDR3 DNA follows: TGCGCCAGCAGCTTGAATCCCACAGATACGCAGTATTTT. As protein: CASSLNPTDTQYF.

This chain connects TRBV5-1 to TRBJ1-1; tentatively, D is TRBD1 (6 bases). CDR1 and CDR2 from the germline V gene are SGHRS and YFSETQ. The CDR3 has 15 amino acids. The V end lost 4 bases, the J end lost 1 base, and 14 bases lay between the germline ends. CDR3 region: CASSKSGGPNTEAFF. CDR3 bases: TGCGCCAGCAGCAAAAGTGGGGGGCCGAACACTGAAGCTTTCTTT.

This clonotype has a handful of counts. The CDR3 is CASSPPRPGNNEQFF. The CDR3 DNA sequence: TGTGCCAGCAGCCCTCCCCGCCCGGGAAACAATGAGCAGTTCTTC. The genes are TRBV12-3 or TRBV12-4 and TRBJ2-1; D may be TRBD2 (5 bases). Trimming removed 6 bases from V and 5 bases from J, with 17 bases in between. CDR3 length: 15 amino acids.

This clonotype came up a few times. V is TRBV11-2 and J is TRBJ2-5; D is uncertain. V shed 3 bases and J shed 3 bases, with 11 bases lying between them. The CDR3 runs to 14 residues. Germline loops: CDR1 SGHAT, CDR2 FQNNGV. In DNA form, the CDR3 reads TGTGCCAGCAGCTTTGACTTGGCCAAAGAGACCCAGTACTTC. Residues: CASSFDLAKETQYF.

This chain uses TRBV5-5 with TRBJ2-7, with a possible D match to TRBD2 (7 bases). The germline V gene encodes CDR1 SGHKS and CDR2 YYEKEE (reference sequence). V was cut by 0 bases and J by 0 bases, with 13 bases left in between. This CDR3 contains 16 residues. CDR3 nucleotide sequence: TGTGCCAGCAGCTTGGTACGGGGGGCTAGCTCCTACGAGCAGTACTTC. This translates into CASSLVRGASSYEQYF. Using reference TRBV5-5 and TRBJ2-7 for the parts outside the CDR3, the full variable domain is DAGVTQSPTHLIKTRGQQVTLRCSPISGHKSVSWYQQVLGQGPQFIFQYYEKEERGRGNFPDRFSARQFPNYSSELNVNALLLGDSALYLCASSLVRGASSYEQYFGPGTRLTVT.

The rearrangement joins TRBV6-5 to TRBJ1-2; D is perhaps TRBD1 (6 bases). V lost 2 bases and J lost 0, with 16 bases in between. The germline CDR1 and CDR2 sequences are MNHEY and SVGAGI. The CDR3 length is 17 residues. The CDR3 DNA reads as TGTGCCAGCAGTTACCGGTTCACAGGGCTATCTAACTATGGCTACACCTTC. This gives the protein CASSYRFTGLSNYGYTF.

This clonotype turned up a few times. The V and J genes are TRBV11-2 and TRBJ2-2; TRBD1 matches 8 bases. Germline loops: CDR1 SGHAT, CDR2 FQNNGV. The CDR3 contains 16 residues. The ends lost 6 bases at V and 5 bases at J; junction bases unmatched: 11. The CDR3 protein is CASRIKLDRVTGELFF. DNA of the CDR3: TGTGCCAGCAGGATAAAATTGGACAGGGTGACCGGGGAGCTGTTTTTT.

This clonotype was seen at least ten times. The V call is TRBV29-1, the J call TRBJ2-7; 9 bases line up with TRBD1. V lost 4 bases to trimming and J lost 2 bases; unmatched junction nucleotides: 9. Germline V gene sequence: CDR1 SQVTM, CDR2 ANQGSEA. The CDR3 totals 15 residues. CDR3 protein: CSVVVMGQGAYEQYF. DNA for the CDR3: TGCAGCGTTGTAGTAATGGGACAGGGAGCCTACGAGCAGTACTTC.